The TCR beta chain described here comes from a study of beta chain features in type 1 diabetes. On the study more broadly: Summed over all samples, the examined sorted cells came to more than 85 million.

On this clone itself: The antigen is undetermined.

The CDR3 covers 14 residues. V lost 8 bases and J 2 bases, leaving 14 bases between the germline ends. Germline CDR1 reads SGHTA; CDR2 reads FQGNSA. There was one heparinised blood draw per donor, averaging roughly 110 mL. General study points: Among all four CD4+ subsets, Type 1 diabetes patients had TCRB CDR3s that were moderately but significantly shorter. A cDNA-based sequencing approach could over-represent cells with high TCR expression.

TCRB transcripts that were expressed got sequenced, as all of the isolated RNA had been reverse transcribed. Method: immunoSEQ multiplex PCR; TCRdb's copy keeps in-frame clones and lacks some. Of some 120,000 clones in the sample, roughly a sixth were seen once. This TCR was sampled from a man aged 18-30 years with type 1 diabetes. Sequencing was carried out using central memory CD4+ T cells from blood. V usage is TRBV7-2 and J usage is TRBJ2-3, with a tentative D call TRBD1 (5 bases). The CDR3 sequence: CASPGVGDTDTQYF. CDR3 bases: TGTGCCAGCCCAGGCGTAGGGGACACAGATACGCAGTATTTT.